What follows are 21 T cell receptor beta chains derived from one specimen sequenced in a study of cytotoxic CD8 clonotypes in ibrutinib-treated CLL. Libraries were prepared by immunoSEQ multiplex PCR; TCRdb keeps only in-frame clonotypes and omits some of them. The sample has approximately 45,000 clones, 65% seen once. Sequenced material: PBMCs, taken after 24 months of ibrutinib treatment. These receptors all come from a human donor with chronic lymphocytic leukemia.

In its sample, this clone was seen many times. V gene TRBV2 combines with J gene TRBJ1-2; the D is unclear. Germline V gives CDR1 SNHLY, CDR2 FYNNEI. V lost 6 bases and J 4 bases, leaving 6 bases between the germline ends. The CDR3 spans 11 residues. The CDR3 DNA is TGTGCCAGCAGGACTTCCTATGGCTACACCTTC. Its protein is CASRTSYGYTF.

This clone appeared once. One end of the junction fails to match germline, which may point to a read error. The gene calls are TRBV18 and TRBJ1-3, with 9 bases fitting TRBD1. Germline CDR1 and CDR2: KGHSH and LQKENI. This CDR3 is built from 19 residues. The CDR3 sequence: CSSSVRRGQGFLPGNTIYF. In DNA form, the CDR3 reads TGTTCCAGCTCAGTTCGTCGGGGACAGGGTTTTCTTCCTGGAAACACCATATATTTT.

CDR3 protein: CASSSRLVSHEQFF. The CDR3 coding sequence is TGTGCCAGCAGCTCGCGACTAGTGTCCCATGAGCAGTTCTTC. The V and J genes are TRBV7-9 and TRBJ2-1, with D possibly TRBD2 on 6 matching bases. CDR3 length: 14 amino acids. The germline CDR1 and CDR2 sequences are SEHNR and FQNEAQ (reference sequence). The ends were cut back, 4 bases at V and 8 bases at J, with 15 bases in the middle.

This rearrangement joins TRBV6-5 to TRBJ2-7; D might be TRBD1 or TRBD2, each matching 5 bases. The V gene's germline CDR1 is MNHEY and CDR2 SVGAGI. Trimming left V 6 bases short and J 9 bases short, with 18 bases between. The CDR3 has 13 residues. CDR3 nucleotide sequence: TGTGCCAGCAGAGCGAGGGACCGGGTAAGGCAGTACTTC. Its protein product is CASRARDRVRQYF.

The chain has TRBV7-6 and TRBJ2-1, with D hard to call. V lost 1 base and J 7 bases, leaving 8 bases between the germline ends. This CDR3 comprises 13 residues. In germline, CDR1 is SGHVS, CDR2 FNYEAQ. CDR3 sequence reads: CASSLVRPNEQFF. CDR3 nucleotide sequence: TGTGCCAGCAGCTTAGTGCGCCCTAATGAGCAGTTCTTC. Full variable domain (remainder filled in from reference TRBV7-6 and TRBJ2-1): GAGVSQSPRYKVTKRGQDVALRCDPISGHVSLYWYRQALGQGPEFLTYFNYEAQQDKSGLPNDRFSAERPEGSISTLTIQRTEQRDSAMYRCASSLVRPNEQFFGPGTRLTVL.

This clone appeared once. The chain combines TRBV27 with TRBJ1-2, with D possibly being TRBD1 (6 bases). Trimming removed 2 bases from V and 4 bases from J, with 11 bases in between. The V gene's germline CDR1 is MNHEY and CDR2 SMNVEV (reference sequence). This CDR3 is built from 14 residues. CDR3 coding DNA: TGTGCCAGCAGTTTACGGACAGTTAGCTATGGCTACACCTTC. This translates into CASSLRTVSYGYTF.

The chain carries TRBV2 and TRBJ1-2; D remains ambiguous. Trimming cost V 3 bases and J 4 bases, with 12 bases left between them. CDR3 length: 14 residues. In germline, CDR1 is SNHLY, CDR2 FYNNEI. The CDR3 protein is CASSDMLGGYGYTF. The CDR3 DNA is TGTGCCAGCAGTGACATGTTGGGTGGCTATGGCTACACCTTC.

This clone occurred a few times. The chain carries TRBV29-1 and TRBJ2-7, with 11 bases identical to TRBD1. There are 14 residues in the CDR3. Germline assignment: CDR1 SQVTM and CDR2 ANQGSEA. The trim removed 7 bases at V and 4 bases at J, leaving 9 bases unmatched. This CDR3 reads CSATPGTGGYEQYF. The CDR3 DNA reads TGCAGCGCTACCCCCGGGACAGGGGGATACGAGCAGTACTTC.

The chain is built from TRBV7-9 and TRBJ1-2; 7 nucleotides align to TRBD1. The CDR3 extends over 14 amino acids. The V segment lost 7 bases and the J segment 4 bases; nucleotides outside the gene matches: 9. CDR1 is SEHNR and CDR2 is FQNEAQ in the germline V gene (reference sequence). The DNA for the CDR3 is TGTGCCAGCACCCGAACGGACAGGTTCTATGGCTACACCTTC. Residues: CASTRTDRFYGYTF. Combining the CDR3 with reference TRBV7-9 and TRBJ1-2 gives the whole variable domain DTGVSQNPRHKITKRGQNVTFRCDPISEHNRLYWYRQTLGQGPEFLTYFQNEAQLEKSRLLSDRFSAERPKGSFSTLEIQRTEQGDSAMYLCASTRTDRFYGYTFGSGTRLTVV.

The chain is built from TRBV25-1 and TRBJ2-7; D uncertain. The CDR3 runs 14 residues. V was pared by 10 bases and J by 6 bases, with 22 bases between. CDR1 is MGHDK, CDR2 SYGVNS, per germline. CDR3 in amino acids: CATQPRVSGGEQYF. The CDR3 bases are TGTGCCACCCAACCACGGGTCTCAGGTGGCGAGCAGTACTTC.

V is TRBV9 and J is TRBJ2-3; D may be TRBD2 (6 bases). The CDR3 spans 12 residues. Germline assignment: CDR1 SGDLS and CDR2 YYNGEE. V was cut by 7 bases and J by 2 bases, with 8 bases left in between. The CDR3 DNA is TGTGCCAGCCGGGGGAACACAGATACGCAGTATTTT. Encoded protein: CASRGNTDTQYF.

This clone was found a few times. The J gene is TRBJ1-1, the V gene TRBV20-1; D is unclear. Trimming stripped 5 bases from V and 2 bases from J, with 6 bases between. CDR1 DFQATT and CDR2 SNEGSKA come from the germline V gene (reference sequence). This CDR3 has 11 residues. CDR3 coding DNA: TGCAGTGCTTTCAAAAACACTGAAGCTTTCTTT. Residues: CSAFKNTEAFF.

This clone appeared many times. V usage is TRBV4-2 and J usage is TRBJ2-3; TRBD2 agrees at 11 bases. CDR1 and CDR2 (germline): LGHNA, YNFKEQ. J was trimmed by 0 bases and V by 1 base; bases with no gene match: 6. CDR3 length: 18 residues. The CDR3 coding sequence is TGTGCCAGCAGCCAAGGACTAGCGGGGTCCACTAGCACAGATACGCAGTATTTT. The encoded protein is CASSQGLAGSTSTDTQYF.

The chain joins TRBV6-1 to TRBJ1-4; unclear D gene. Trimming removed 5 bases from V and 5 bases from J, with 15 bases in between. This CDR3 has 15 amino acids. Germline values: CDR1 MNHNS, CDR2 SASEGT. The CDR3 protein is CASSPRAGRNEKLFF. CDR3 in DNA: TGTGCCAGCAGTCCCCGGGCAGGCCGGAATGAAAAACTGTTTTTT.

V is TRBV9 and J is TRBJ2-2; D might be TRBD1 or TRBD2, each matching 5 bases. Between the trimmed V and J ends, which lost 0 bases and 7 bases, there was a span of 10 bases. Per the germline V gene, CDR1 is SGDLS and CDR2 is YYNGEE. The CDR3 is 14 residues long. The CDR3 nucleotides read TGTGCCAGCAGCGTAGGTGGGGGAATCGGGGAGCTGTTTTTT. Its protein is CASSVGGGIGELFF.

This clone was found a few times. This sequence joins TRBV2 and TRBJ1-5; D unclear. CDR3 size: 14 residues. Per the germline V gene, CDR1 is SNHLY and CDR2 is FYNNEI. Trimming cost V 3 bases and J 7 bases, with 13 bases left between them. The CDR3 here is CASSDGELRQPQHF. Here the CDR3 DNA reads TGTGCCAGCAGTGACGGGGAGCTCCGGCAGCCCCAGCATTTT.

The chain carries TRBV7-7 and TRBJ2-5, with TRBD1 matching 8 bases. CDR1 is SSHAT, CDR2 FNYEAQ, per germline (reference sequence). This CDR3 comprises 11 residues. The CDR3 reads CASGQGATQYF. The CDR3 nucleotides are TGTGCTAGCGGACAGGGCGCGACCCAGTACTTC. The complete variable domain, with remaining parts taken from reference TRBV7-7 and TRBJ2-5, reads GAGVSQSPRYKVTKRGQDVTLRCDPISSHATLYWYQQALGQGPEFLTYFNYEAQPDKSGLPSDRFSAERPEGSISTLTIQRTEQRDSAMYRCASGQGATQYFGPGTRLLVL.

The genes are TRBV5-6 and TRBJ2-5, with 10 bases fitting TRBD1. The junction had 1 base not matched to a gene; V was cut back by 2 bases and J by 3 bases. In germline, CDR1 is SGHDT, CDR2 YYEEEE. The length of the CDR3 is 14 residues. CDR3 DNA: TGTGCCAGCAGCTTTGGGACAGGGGAAGAGACCCAGTACTTC. Translating it yields CASSFGTGEETQYF.

The J gene is TRBJ1-1, the V gene TRBV5-1; the match to TRBD1 covers 7 bases. With 5 bases clipped from V and 4 bases from J, the junction kept 11 bases outside the gene matches. The germline V gene encodes CDR1 SGHRS and CDR2 YFSETQ. CDR3 length: 15 amino acids. The CDR3 sequence: CASREGTAGGTEAFF. The CDR3 DNA reads TGCGCCAGCAGGGAAGGGACAGCCGGCGGCACTGAAGCTTTCTTT.

The rearrangement uses TRBV5-1 and TRBJ2-3; D possibly corresponds to TRBD1 (5 bases). The V gene lost 2 bases and the J gene lost 5 bases, with 9 bases spanning the gap. Germline values: CDR1 SGHRS, CDR2 YFSETQ. The CDR3 is 13 residues long. The CDR3 spells CASSFQGGDTQYF. DNA of the CDR3: TGCGCCAGCAGCTTTCAGGGCGGAGATACGCAGTATTTT. The whole variable domain, remainder taken from reference TRBV5-1 and TRBJ2-3, is KAGVTQTPRYLIKTRGQQVTLSCSPISGHRSVSWYQQTPGQGLQFLFEYFSETQRNKGNFPGRFSGRQFSNSRSEMNVSTLELGDSALYLCASSFQGGDTQYFGPGTRLTVL.

The chain employs TRBV19 and TRBJ1-4, with D hard to call. The CDR3 covers 11 residues. Germline lookup yields CDR1 LNHDA and CDR2 SQIVND (reference sequence). Trimming pared 5 bases from V and 7 bases from J, leaving 5 bases between. CDR3 sequence: CASSVGEKLFF. CDR3 DNA sequence: TGTGCCAGTAGTGTGGGTGAAAAACTGTTTTTT.